The 11 T cell receptor beta chains in this list originate from one sample, sequenced in a study of blood T cells in healthy people across ages. Alongside a J-beta primer mix, a sample-barcoded 5' primer served in a second PCR lasting roughly 7 to 11 cycles. A single record per CDR3 protein comes from TCRdb applying MiXCR to the 5' RACE reads. The sample comprises about 760,000 distinct CDR3 sequences, approximately 25% of which are singletons, and roughly a tenth rests with the top ten. This same sample was also taken into another study, of T cells of mothers and their children.

The material sequenced was blood. The receptors originated from a boy aged 5-17 years in good health.

The chain recombines TRBV4-1 with TRBJ1-1; unclear D gene. V was trimmed by 1 base and J by 0 bases, leaving 9 bases between them. Germline V gene sequence: CDR1 MGHRA, CDR2 YSYEKL. The CDR3 loop spans 15 amino acids. The CDR3: CASSQGPLMNTEAFF. The CDR3 DNA follows: TGCGCCAGCAGCCAAGGACCGCTCATGAACACTGAAGCTTTCTTT.

This clonotype was detected a few times. The V and J genes are TRBV6-5 and TRBJ2-5; D is unclear. Germline CDR1 and CDR2: MNHEY and SVGAGI. V was clipped by 2 bases and J by 5 bases, with 15 bases between them. CDR3 length: 15 amino acids. The CDR3 spells CASSYGGRRRETQYF. In DNA, the CDR3 is TGTGCCAGCAGTTACGGTGGCAGGCGGCGGGAGACCCAGTACTTC.

The gene calls are TRBV29-1 and TRBJ1-2; perhaps TRBD1 as D (6 bases). The CDR3 is 13 residues long. The V and J ends lost 5 bases and 3 bases respectively, with 13 bases between them. Germline assignment: CDR1 SQVTM and CDR2 ANQGSEA. This CDR3 reads CSVFAGEDYGYTF. As DNA, the CDR3 is TGCAGCGTTTTTGCAGGGGAGGACTATGGCTACACCTTC.

This clonotype was counted only a few times. CDR3: CSADQTGNTEAFF. CDR3 sequence (DNA): TGCAGCGCCGACCAGACAGGGAACACTGAAGCTTTCTTT. This chain connects TRBV29-1 to TRBJ1-1; a possible D gene is TRBD1 (6 bases). The V gene lost 7 bases and the J gene lost 1 base, with 13 bases spanning the gap. The V gene's germline CDR1 is SQVTM and CDR2 ANQGSEA. This CDR3 contains 13 residues.

This sequence joins TRBV6-2 or TRBV6-3 and TRBJ2-4; 8 bases map to TRBD2. CDR1 MNHEY and CDR2 SVGEGT come from the germline V gene. J gave up 0 bases and V 4 bases, and 8 bases lay outside the gene matches. The CDR3 covers 17 residues. CDR3 sequence: CASSSLAGILAKNIQYF. DNA for the CDR3: TGTGCCAGCAGTTCGTTAGCGGGGATACTAGCCAAAAACATTCAGTACTTC.

The chain has TRBV6-6 and TRBJ2-5; the D gene could be TRBD1 or TRBD2 (5 bases each). V lost 4 bases to trimming and J lost 4 bases, with 13 bases between them. This CDR3 is 14 amino acids long. The germline V gene has CDR1 MNHNY and CDR2 SVGAGI (reference sequence). CDR3: CASSSPGTRETQYF. The CDR3 DNA is TGTGCCAGCAGTTCGCCCGGGACCAGAGAGACCCAGTACTTC.

This clonotype showed up just once. This sequence joins TRBV6-5 and TRBJ1-4; tentative D call: TRBD1 (5 bases). The CDR3 is 13 residues long. Trimming removed 6 bases from V and 13 bases from J, with 18 bases in between. CDR1 MNHEY and CDR2 SVGAGI come from the germline V gene. The CDR3 DNA follows: TGTGCCAGCAGCCCCGTCAGAGGGACCCTACTGTTTTTT. The encoded protein is CASSPVRGTLLFF.

This clonotype was seen only a few times. This sequence joins TRBV18 and TRBJ1-1; D is ambiguous. The CDR3 is 12 amino acids. Per the germline V gene, CDR1 is KGHSH and CDR2 is LQKENI. V was clipped by 3 bases and J by 7 bases, with 9 bases between them. CDR3 sequence: CASSPGLDEAFF. The DNA for the CDR3 is TGTGCCAGCTCACCCGGCTTGGATGAAGCTTTCTTT. The variable domain in full, with the rest retrieved from reference TRBV18 and TRBJ1-1, is NAGVMQNPRHLVRRRGQEARLRCSPMKGHSHVYWYRQLPEEGLKFMVYLQKENIIDESGMPKERFSAEFPKEGPSILRIQQVVRGDSAAYFCASSPGLDEAFFGQGTRLTVV.

V and J are TRBV6-2 or TRBV6-3 and TRBJ2-3; 14 nucleotides match TRBD2. CDR1 is MNHEY and CDR2 is SVGEGT in the germline V gene. The CDR3 sequence is 15 residues long. The junction had 1 base not matched to a gene; V was cut back by 6 bases and J by 2 bases. In DNA form, the CDR3 reads TGTGCCAGCAGGGGACTAGCGGGGGTCACAGATACGCAGTATTTT. This translates into CASRGLAGVTDTQYF.

This clonotype was seen a few times. The chain links TRBV29-1 to TRBJ2-7; 8 positions agree with TRBD1. V lost 3 bases and J lost 2; bases outside the gene matches: 12. This CDR3 has 16 amino acids. CDR1 is SQVTM, CDR2 ANQGSEA, per germline. The CDR3 sequence: CSVEGVDAGGTYEQYF. CDR3 nucleotides: TGCAGCGTTGAGGGGGTGGACGCAGGGGGCACCTACGAGCAGTACTTC.

The chain uses TRBV20-1 and TRBJ2-1; D is unresolved. In germline, CDR1 is DFQATT, CDR2 SNEGSKA (reference sequence). The CDR3 contains 13 residues. Deletions cut 5 bases from V and 0 bases from J, with 8 bases between. As DNA, the CDR3 is TGCAGTGCTCAGACATTCTCCTACAATGAGCAGTTCTTC. Its translation: CSAQTFSYNEQFF.